What follows are 25 T cell receptor beta chains derived from one specimen sequenced in a study of shared clonotypes between healthy human individuals (dated by TCRdb to the early 2020s). Receptors were amplified or captured by the immunoSEQ multiplex PCR assay. The immuneACCESS repertoire file appears here via TCRdb, limited to in-frame rearrangements. These files lack a portion of the clones; in checked studies, under half of the deficit traces to unresolved V genes, and the cause of the others is not known. The table for this sample lists about 340,000 clones; around four fifths of them were counted only once. The ten largest account for about 10% of the sample. Sample: memory CD4+ T cells sorted from blood. Explained via the paper, the cell subset or site label denotes: CD45RA-negative fraction. These receptors were obtained from a man aged 25 to 45 in good health.

This clone was observed a single time. One end of the junction fails to match germline, which may point to a read error. This chain links TRBV11-2 with TRBJ2-7, with 10 bases that match TRBD1. Per germline, CDR1 SGHAT and CDR2 FQNNGV. The CDR3 runs to 18 residues. The CDR3 DNA reads TGTGCCAGCAGCTCGATAGCGCGGGGACAGGGGATTACCTACGAGCGGTACTTC. Translating gives CASSSIARGQGITYERYF. The full variable domain, in which reference TRBV11-2 and TRBJ2-7 provide the parts outside the CDR3, is EAGVAQSPRYKIIEKRQSVAFWCNPISGHATLYWYQQILGQGPKLLIQFQNNGVVDDSQLPKDRFSAERLKGVDSTLKIQPAKLEDSAVYLCASSSIARGQGITYERYFGPGTRLTVT.

As regards this clone: A junction boundary mismatches the germline segment, possibly from a read error. The rearrangement uses TRBV6-1 and TRBJ1-1, with D maybe TRBD1 (5 bases). The germline CDR1 and CDR2 sequences are MNHNS and SASEGT. The CDR3 contains 16 residues. The CDR3 loop is CASSKAAYQGKTEAFF. CDR3 sequence (DNA): TGTGCCAGCAGTAAAGCAGCCTACCAGGGTAAGACTGAAGCTTTCTTT.

The chain joins TRBV18 to TRBJ1-5; D is uncertain. With 3 bases removed from V and 4 bases from J, the gap between germline ends came to 19 bases. The CDR3 covers 17 residues. CDR1 KGHSH and CDR2 LQKENI come from the germline V gene. CDR3 loop: CASSPTYPFTENQPQHF. The CDR3 coding sequence is TGTGCCAGCTCACCTACGTACCCCTTTACAGAGAATCAGCCCCAGCATTTT.

V and J are TRBV6-5 and TRBJ1-4; 12 bases align to TRBD1. Germline trimming cut 0 bases from V and 8 bases from J; bases unmatched to any gene: 4. The CDR3 length is 16 residues. The germline V gene encodes CDR1 MNHEY and CDR2 SVGAGI. In DNA form, the CDR3 reads TGTGCCAGCAGTTACTCAGGGACAGGGGGCACCGAAAAACTGTTTTTT. It specifies CASSYSGTGGTEKLFF.

The chain carries TRBV4-3 and TRBJ2-7; the D gene is possibly TRBD1 (6 bases). V dropped 0 bases and J dropped 3 bases, with 18 bases sitting between them. This CDR3 is built from 17 residues. Germline loops: CDR1 LGHNA, CDR2 YSLEER. The CDR3 coding sequence is TGCGCCAGCAGCCAAGAACTATACCGGGACATCGACTACGAGCAGTACTTC. Encoded protein: CASSQELYRDIDYEQYF.

The CDR3 DNA reads TGCGCCAGCAGCCGAGGACTAGCGGGGGACTCTGGGGCCAACGTCCTGACTTTC. As protein: CASSRGLAGDSGANVLTF. The chain combines TRBV5-1 with TRBJ2-6, with TRBD2 matching 13 bases. CDR3 length: 18 residues. Trimming removed 4 bases from V and 0 bases from J; junction bases left unmatched: 4. Looked up from germline, CDR1 is SGHRS and CDR2 is YFSETQ.

The CDR3 nucleotides are TGTGCCAGCAGTCTGGACGGCTTGAACACTGAAGCTTTCTTT. Residues: CASSLDGLNTEAFF. V usage is TRBV28 and J usage is TRBJ1-1; D uncertain. The CDR3 spans 14 residues. CDR1 is MDHEN, CDR2 SYDVKM, per germline. Between the trimmed V and J ends, which lost 5 bases and 0 bases, there was a span of 10 bases. Drawing the rest from reference TRBV28 and TRBJ1-1, the complete variable domain is DVKVTQSSRYLVKRTGEKVFLECVQDMDHENMFWYRQDPGLGLRLIYFSYDVKMKEKGDIPEGYSVSREKKERFSLILESASTNQTSMYLCASSLDGLNTEAFFGQGTRLTVV.

The gene calls are TRBV28 and TRBJ1-3; weak D call: TRBD1 (6 bases). In germline, CDR1 is MDHEN, CDR2 SYDVKM. Trimming shortened V by 7 bases and J by 0 bases, and 10 bases separated the two germline ends. The CDR3 has 14 residues. The CDR3 nucleotides read TGTGCCAGCAAGACAGGCGGCTCTGGAAACACCATATATTTT. This translates into CASKTGGSGNTIYF.

The rearrangement uses TRBV15 and TRBJ2-5, with TRBD2 identical over 7 bases. The CDR3 covers 12 residues. Looked up from germline, CDR1 is LNHNV and CDR2 is YYDKDF (reference sequence). Trimming at V came to 3 bases and at J to 7 bases, leaving 2 bases not matched to a gene. The CDR3 DNA follows: TGTGCCACCAGCAGTGGGAGGGCGACCCAGTACTTC. Translated: CATSSGRATQYF.

The genes are TRBV21-1 and TRBJ2-5; the listed D gene, TRBD1, was not tested against the DNA. TRBV21-1 is a listed pseudogene. CDR3 length: 12 amino acids. The CDR3 bases are TGTGCCAGCCGGACAGACCCAGAGACCCAGTACTTC. Translating gives CASRTDPETQYF.

The J gene is TRBJ1-2, the V gene TRBV14; no reliable D call. V was trimmed by 1 base and J by 2 bases, leaving 17 bases between them. CDR3 length: 17 amino acids. In germline, CDR1 is SGHDN, CDR2 FVKESK. The CDR3 here is CASSQAAGSGQNYGYTF. In nucleotides, the CDR3 is TGTGCCAGCAGCCAAGCGGCCGGATCTGGGCAGAACTATGGCTACACCTTC.

The rearrangement joins TRBV18 to TRBJ1-1, with a tentative D call TRBD1 (5 bases). CDR1 KGHSH and CDR2 LQKENI come from the germline V gene. Trimming shortened V by 6 bases and J by 2 bases, and 13 bases separated the two germline ends. This CDR3 is 14 amino acids long. The CDR3 region has the DNA TGTGCCAGCTCCAGCTGGGGGGGAAACACTGAAGCTTTCTTT. Encoded protein: CASSSWGGNTEAFF.

The chain combines TRBV6-6 with TRBJ2-7; the D gene is possibly TRBD1 (6 bases). This CDR3 is 14 amino acids long. Germline-derived CDR1 and CDR2 are MNHNY and SVGAGI (reference sequence). Trimming left V 6 bases short and J 5 bases short, with 17 bases between. The CDR3 loop reads CASSPTGTIHEQYF. The CDR3 bases are TGTGCCAGCAGCCCTACCGGGACAATCCACGAGCAGTACTTC.

On this clone itself: The same CDR3 can be traced to other DNA sequences in this sample. J is TRBJ2-7 and V is TRBV11-2; the D is unclear. The V end was cut by 1 base, the J end by 3 bases, with 4 bases between. CDR1 SGHAT and CDR2 FQNNGV come from the germline V gene. The CDR3 is made up of 12 amino acids. DNA for the CDR3: TGTGCCAGCAGCTTAGTAGACTACGAGCAGTACTTC. Protein sequence: CASSLVDYEQYF.

The chain carries TRBV7-2 and TRBJ2-1; D is unresolved. Germline CDR1 and CDR2: SGHTA and FQGNSA. Trimming took 2 bases from V and 9 from J, leaving 8 bases between them. The CDR3 length is 12 residues. The CDR3 sequence: CASSLSLGEQFF. The DNA for the CDR3 is TGTGCCAGCAGCTTAAGTCTGGGTGAGCAGTTCTTC.

This chain connects TRBV7-8 to TRBJ2-4; TRBD1 matches 7 bases. After removal of 2 bases from V and 0 bases from J, the junction contained 4 bases not matched to a gene. This CDR3 comprises 16 residues. CDR1 SGHVS and CDR2 FQNEAQ come from the germline V gene. DNA for the CDR3: TGTGCCAGCAGCTTAACCTACAGGGGAGCCAAAAACATTCAGTACTTC. It specifies CASSLTYRGAKNIQYF.

The chain combines TRBV4-3 with TRBJ2-3; D is possibly TRBD2 (6 bases). The germline V gene encodes CDR1 LGHNA and CDR2 YSLEER. The CDR3 consists of 17 residues. V lost 1 base to trimming and J lost 2 bases, with 16 bases between them. The CDR3 here is CASSQVGREKATDTQYF. CDR3 bases: TGCGCCAGCAGCCAAGTGGGGCGGGAAAAAGCCACAGATACGCAGTATTTT.

The chain has TRBV27 and TRBJ1-6, with D maybe TRBD1 (6 bases). This CDR3 comprises 14 residues. Germline CDR1 MNHEY, CDR2 SMNVEV (reference sequence). The V gene lost 2 bases and the J gene lost 8 bases, with 10 bases spanning the gap. In nucleotides, the CDR3 is TGTGCCAGCAGTTTACAGGGGAGGGATTCACCCCTCCACTTT. Its translation: CASSLQGRDSPLHF.

This chain joins TRBV7-2 and TRBJ1-4; possibly TRBD1 for D (5 bases). The CDR3 has 14 amino acids. In germline, CDR1 is SGHTA, CDR2 FQGNSA. V lost 5 bases to trimming and J lost 5 bases, with 12 bases between them. As DNA, the CDR3 is TGTGCCAGCAGCCGGGACCTGGGGAATGAAAAACTGTTTTTT. Amino acid sequence: CASSRDLGNEKLFF.

The chain employs TRBV18 and TRBJ1-4; D is uncertain. This CDR3 has 15 amino acids. V lost 1 base and J lost 0, with 6 bases in between. Germline V CDR1 and CDR2: KGHSH, LQKENI. Here the CDR3 DNA reads TGTGCCAGCTCACCACAGGGTGCAACTAATGAAAAACTGTTTTTT. It codes for CASSPQGATNEKLFF.

CDR3 sequence: CASPKGRNTEAFF. As DNA, the CDR3 is TGCGCCAGTCCCAAAGGGAGGAACACTGAAGCTTTCTTT. V and J are TRBV10-1 and TRBJ1-1; D unresolved. The germline V gene encodes CDR1 WNHNN and CDR2 SYGVQD (reference sequence). Trimming removed 9 bases at V and 1 base at J, with 12 bases between. CDR3 length: 13 residues.

This rearrangement joins TRBV27 to TRBJ2-5, with D possibly matching TRBD1 (6 bases). V was trimmed by 5 bases and J by 3 bases, leaving 22 bases between them. CDR1 MNHEY and CDR2 SMNVEV come from the germline V gene (reference sequence). CDR3 length equals 17 residues. CDR3 amino acids: CASSSSSFRGWEETQYF. CDR3 DNA sequence: TGTGCCAGCAGTAGCAGTTCTTTTAGGGGGTGGGAAGAGACCCAGTACTTC.

V usage is TRBV19 and J usage is TRBJ2-3, with 8 bases aligning to TRBD1. Germline assignment: CDR1 LNHDA and CDR2 SQIVND (reference sequence). The CDR3 extends over 14 amino acids. V lost 4 bases to trimming and J lost 2 bases; unmatched junction nucleotides: 2. The CDR3 DNA reads as TGTGCCAGTAGTAGGACAGGGTACACAGATACGCAGTATTTT. Protein: CASSRTGYTDTQYF.

J is TRBJ2-5 and V is TRBV10-3; 9 nucleotides line up with TRBD2. This CDR3 contains 15 residues. The junction had 3 bases not matched to a gene; V was cut back by 0 bases and J by 4 bases. CDR1 and CDR2 (germline): ENHRY, SYGVKD. Written as DNA, the CDR3 is TGTGCCATCAGTGAGTCTAGCGGGAGATCAGAGACCCAGTACTTC. This codes for CAISESSGRSETQYF.

This clone was seen a single time. CDR3 sequence (DNA): TGTGCCAGCAGCCCCCCATTTCATGAGCAGTTCTTC. Its protein product is CASSPPFHEQFF. The chain joins TRBV7-2 to TRBJ2-1; D is unclear. This CDR3 is 12 amino acids long. CDR1 and CDR2 (germline): SGHTA, FQGNSA. V was trimmed by 5 bases and J by 8 bases, leaving 10 bases between them.